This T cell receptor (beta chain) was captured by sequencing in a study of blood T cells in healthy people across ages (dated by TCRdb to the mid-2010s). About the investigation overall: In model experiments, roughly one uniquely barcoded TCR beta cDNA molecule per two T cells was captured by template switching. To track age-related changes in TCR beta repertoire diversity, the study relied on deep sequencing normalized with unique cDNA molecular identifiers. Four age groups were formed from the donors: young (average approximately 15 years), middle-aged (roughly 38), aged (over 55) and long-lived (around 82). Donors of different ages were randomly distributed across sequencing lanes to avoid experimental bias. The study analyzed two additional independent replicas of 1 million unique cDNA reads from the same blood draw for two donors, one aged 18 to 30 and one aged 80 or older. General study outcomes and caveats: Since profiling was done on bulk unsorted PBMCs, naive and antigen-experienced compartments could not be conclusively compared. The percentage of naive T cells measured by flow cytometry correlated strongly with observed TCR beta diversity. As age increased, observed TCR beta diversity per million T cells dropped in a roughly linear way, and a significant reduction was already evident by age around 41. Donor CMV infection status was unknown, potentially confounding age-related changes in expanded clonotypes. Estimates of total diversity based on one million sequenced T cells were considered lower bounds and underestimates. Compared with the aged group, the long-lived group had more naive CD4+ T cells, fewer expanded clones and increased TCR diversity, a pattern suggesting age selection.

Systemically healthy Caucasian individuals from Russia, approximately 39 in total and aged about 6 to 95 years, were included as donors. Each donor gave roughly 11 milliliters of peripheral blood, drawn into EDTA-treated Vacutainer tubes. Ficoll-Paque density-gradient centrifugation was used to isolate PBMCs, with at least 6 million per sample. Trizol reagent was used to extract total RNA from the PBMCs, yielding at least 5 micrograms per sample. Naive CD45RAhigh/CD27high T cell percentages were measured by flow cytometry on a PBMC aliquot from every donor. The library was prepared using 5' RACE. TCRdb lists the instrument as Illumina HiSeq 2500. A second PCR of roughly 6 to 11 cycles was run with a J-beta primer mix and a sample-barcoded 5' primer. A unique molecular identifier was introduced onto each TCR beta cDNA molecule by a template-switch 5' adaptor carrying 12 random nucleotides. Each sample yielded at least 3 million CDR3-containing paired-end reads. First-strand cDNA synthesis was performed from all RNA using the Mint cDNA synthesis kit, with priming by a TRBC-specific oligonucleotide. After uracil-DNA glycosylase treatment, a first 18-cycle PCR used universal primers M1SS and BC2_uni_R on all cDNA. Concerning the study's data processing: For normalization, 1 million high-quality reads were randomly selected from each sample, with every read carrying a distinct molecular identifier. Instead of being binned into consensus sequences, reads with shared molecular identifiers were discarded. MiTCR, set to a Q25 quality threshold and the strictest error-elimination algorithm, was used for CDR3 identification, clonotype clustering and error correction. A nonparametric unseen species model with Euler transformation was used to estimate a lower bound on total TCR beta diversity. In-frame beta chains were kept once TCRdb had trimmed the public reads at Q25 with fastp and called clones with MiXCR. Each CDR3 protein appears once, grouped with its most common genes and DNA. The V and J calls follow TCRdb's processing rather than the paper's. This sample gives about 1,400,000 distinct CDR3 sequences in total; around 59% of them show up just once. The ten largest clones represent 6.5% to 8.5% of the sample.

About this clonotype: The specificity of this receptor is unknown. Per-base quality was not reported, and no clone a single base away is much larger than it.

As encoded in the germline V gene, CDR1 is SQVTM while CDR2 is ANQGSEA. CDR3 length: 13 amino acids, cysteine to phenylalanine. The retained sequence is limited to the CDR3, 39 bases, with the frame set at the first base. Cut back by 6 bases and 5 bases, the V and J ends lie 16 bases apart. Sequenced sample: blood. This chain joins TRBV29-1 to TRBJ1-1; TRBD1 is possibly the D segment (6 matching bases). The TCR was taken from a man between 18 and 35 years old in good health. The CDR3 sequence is CSVEGGIGTEAFF. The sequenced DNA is TGCAGCGTCGAGGGGGGCATAGGGACTGAAGCTTTCTTT.